A single T cell receptor beta chain is shown here with its context. This entry belongs to a study of blood T cell repertoires in COVID-19. Overall study: T cells, B-cell-depleted T cells, or PBMCs supplied cDNA or gDNA.

Germline lookup yields CDR1 PRHDT and CDR2 FYEKMQ (reference sequence). The CDR3 has 16 residues. V shed 5 bases, J shed 0 bases, and the junction held 6 bases outside the gene matches. Measured with immunoSEQ multiplex PCR; TCRdb has only the in-frame clones, and not every one. The sample carries about 89,000 clones, about nine tenths recorded once. The chain uses TRBV13 and TRBJ1-1; 10 bases agree with TRBD1. The sequence was collected from a male donor with acute or convalescent COVID-19. Sequenced: peripheral blood. For the CDR3, the DNA is TGTGCCAGCAGCCCTGGACAGGGGGGGATGAACACTGAAGCTTTCTTT. It translates to CASSPGQGGMNTEAFF.